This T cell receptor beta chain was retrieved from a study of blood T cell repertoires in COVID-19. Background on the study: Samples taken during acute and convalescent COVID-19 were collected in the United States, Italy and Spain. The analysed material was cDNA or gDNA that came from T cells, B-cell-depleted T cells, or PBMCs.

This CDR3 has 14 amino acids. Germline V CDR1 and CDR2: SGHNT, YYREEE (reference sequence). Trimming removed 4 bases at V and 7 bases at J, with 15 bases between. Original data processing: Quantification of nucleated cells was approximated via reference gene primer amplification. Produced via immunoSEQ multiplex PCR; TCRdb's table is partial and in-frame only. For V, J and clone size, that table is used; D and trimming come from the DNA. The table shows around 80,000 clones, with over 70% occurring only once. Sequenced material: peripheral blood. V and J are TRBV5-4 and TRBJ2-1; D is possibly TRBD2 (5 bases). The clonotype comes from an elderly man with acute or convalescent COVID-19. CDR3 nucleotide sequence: TGTGCCAGCAGCCCTGACGCGGGCAGGAATGAGCAGTTCTTC. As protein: CASSPDAGRNEQFF.